This passage covers 4 T cell receptor beta chains from one sample sequenced in a study of blood T cell repertoires in COVID-19. Sequencing was performed with immunoSEQ multiplex PCR; in TCRdb, only in-frame clones are kept and a portion is missing. The sample has approximately 470,000 clones, 75% to 90% seen once. Sequences were obtained from PBMCs or T cells enriched from blood (not recorded which). These receptors originate from a woman younger than 35 who had recovered from COVID-19.

This clone has just a few counts. The gene calls are TRBV5-1 and TRBJ1-3; TRBD1 agrees at 7 bases. The V and J ends lost 3 bases and 4 bases, in that order; junction bases with no gene match: 4. CDR1 SGHRS and CDR2 YFSETQ come from the germline V gene. CDR3 size: 14 residues. The CDR3 spells CASSSGTDGNTIYF. CDR3 nucleotide sequence: TGCGCCAGCAGCTCCGGGACAGACGGAAACACCATATATTTT. The full variable domain, with the rest looked up from reference TRBV5-1 and TRBJ1-3, is KAGVTQTPRYLIKTRGQQVTLSCSPISGHRSVSWYQQTPGQGLQFLFEYFSETQRNKGNFPGRFSGRQFSNSRSEMNVSTLELGDSALYLCASSSGTDGNTIYFGEGSWLTVV.

This rearrangement joins TRBV3-1 (or the pseudogene TRBV3-2) to TRBJ1-4; the D gene is possibly TRBD1 (5 bases). The CDR3 totals 12 residues. The V and J ends lost 3 bases and 6 bases respectively, with 5 bases between them. Germline CDR1 LGHDT, CDR2 YNNKEL (reference sequence). DNA of the CDR3: TGTGCCAGCAGCCACAGGGATGAAAAACTGTTTTTT. Translated: CASSHRDEKLFF.

This chain joins TRBV30 and TRBJ2-1; D gene uncertain. CDR1 GTSNPN and CDR2 SVGIG come from the germline V gene (reference sequence). V was pared by 8 bases and J by 6 bases, with 20 bases between. This CDR3 has 14 amino acids. This CDR3 reads CAANPNTRGNEQFF. DNA for the CDR3: TGTGCCGCGAATCCAAACACGAGAGGCAATGAGCAGTTCTTC.

This chain uses TRBV5-6 with TRBJ1-1, with D tentatively TRBD1 (5 bases). The germline CDR1 and CDR2 sequences are SGHDT and YYEEEE. Trimming cost V 4 bases and J 5 bases, with 18 bases left between them. This CDR3 is 15 amino acids long. CDR3 DNA: TGTGCCAGCAGCCTTGTCGGGTCTGGGGGGACTGAAGCTTTCTTT. As protein: CASSLVGSGGTEAFF.